This T cell receptor beta chain emerged from a study of T cells in Graves' hyperthyroidism and ophthalmopathy. The PBMCs were taken from approximately 11 ml of fresh peripheral blood. TCR beta CDR3 regions were amplified from RNA. An initial round of RT-PCR targeting the TCR CDR3 relied on the HTBI primer set. TCRdb reanalysed the multiplex PCR reads using MiXCR and keeps one entry per CDR3 protein. The data show about 400,000 distinct CDR3 sequences, around 15% seen once. Study results and limitations: Ophthalmopathy, which appeared later, was predicted by the model a median about 6 months before onset. Most clonotypes that expanded in the thyroid above 0.001 also showed up in blood.

This clonotype appeared many times. Its antigen remains unidentified. The TCR sequence derives from a man aged 50 to 60 with Graves' ophthalmopathy. Sequences were obtained from blood.

The CDR3 is CASSVSSGRSYEQYF. The CDR3 nucleotides are TGTGCCAGTTCTGTTTCTAGCGGGAGGTCCTACGAGCAGTACTTC. This chain connects TRBV19 to TRBJ2-7, with 11 bases identical to TRBD2. The CDR3 contains 15 residues. Germline-derived CDR1 and CDR2 are LNHDA and SQIVND (reference sequence). The V segment lost 8 bases and the J segment 1 base; nucleotides outside the gene matches: 7.